This T cell receptor (beta chain) was identified in a study of cytomegalovirus exposure and HLA in healthy donors. Whole-study context: The 90 to 150 validation repertoires were produced on the same platform as the 720 or so repertoires of the first cohort. This was reported in a later analysis.

Findings of the study overall: The study recorded 150 to 200 TCR beta chains that were cytomegalovirus-associated. Specific recognition of CMV antigens was confirmed in vitro for a few chains (all CMV-associated). Reports described diagnosis of cytomegalovirus status by the classifier as highly specific and sensitive.

As for this clone: Its antigen is unknown.

Here immunoSEQ multiplex PCR was the method, and the copy in TCRdb shows in-frame clones only, minus some. The table lists about 150,000 clones, less than 90% of them singletons. Germline CDR1 GTSNPN, CDR2 SVGIG (reference sequence). The CDR3 is 14 residues long. V was pared by 4 bases and J by 0 bases, with 10 bases between. This sequence originates from a young man in good health and CMV-seropositive. The chain links TRBV30 to TRBJ1-5, with D perhaps matching TRBD1 (5 bases). Material: PBMCs. The CDR3 loop reads CAWTGRHSNQPQHF. CDR3 nucleotides: TGTGCCTGGACAGGGAGGCATAGCAATCAGCCCCAGCATTTT.